This is a list of T cell receptor beta chains from one sample in a study of cytomegalovirus exposure and HLA in healthy donors. Sequencing was performed with immunoSEQ multiplex PCR; in TCRdb, only in-frame clones are kept and a portion is missing. This sample has some 67,000 clones, with approximately 90% found just once. The sequencing input was PBMCs. These TCRs come from a woman aged 30 to 39 in good health and CMV-seropositive. The CDR3 runs from the conserved cysteine through the conserved F or W. A D gene is named only where the DNA matches it firmly. Clone size appears in some rows only: once, few, many, or a class for an expanded clone.

V	size	D	J	CDR3	DNA
TRBV19	few	TRBD2	TRBJ2-7	CASSILAGAHYEQYF	TGTGCCAGTAGTATTCTAGCGGGAGCCCACTACGAGCAGTACTTC
TRBV19	NA	NA	TRBJ1-5	CASSSSGLTPGQPQHF	TGTGCCAGTAGTTCTTCGGGACTCACCCCCGGCCAGCCCCAGCATTTT
TRBV30	NA	NA	TRBJ1-2	CASSGENSYTF	TGTGCCTCCTCAGGGGAGAACAGCTACACCTTC
TRBV7-6	NA	NA	TRBJ1-2	CASSLGAGSGYGYTF	TGTGCCAGCAGCTTAGGAGCGGGTTCCGGCTATGGCTACACCTTC
TRBV6-5	NA	NA	TRBJ1-1	CASSYSRSGITEAFF	TGTGCCAGCAGTTACTCGAGGTCCGGGATCACTGAAGCTTTCTTT
TRBV7-2	NA	NA	TRBJ2-1	CASSLDSGVGSEQFF	TGTGCCAGCAGCCTCGACTCGGGAGTCGGTAGTGAGCAGTTCTTC
TRBV2	NA	TRBD2	TRBJ2-7	CASRMTSGSLLEQYF	TGTGCCAGCAGAATGACTAGCGGGAGTTTACTCGAGCAGTACTTC
TRBV6-5	NA	NA	TRBJ2-7	CASSAIRTAGEQYF	TGTGCCAGCAGTGCAATCAGGACAGCCGGCGAGCAGTACTTC
TRBV9	NA	NA	TRBJ2-1	CASSVGGQVYNEQFF	TGTGCCAGCAGCGTGGGAGGACAGGTCTACAATGAGCAGTTCTTC
TRBV2	NA	NA	TRBJ2-1	CASTGFGAEGSYNEQFF	TGTGCCAGCACCGGGTTTGGAGCGGAGGGCTCCTACAATGAGCAGTTCTTC
TRBV7-8	once	NA	TRBJ2-7	CASSPVASEQYF	TGTGCCAGCAGCCCGGTAGCGTCCGAGCAGTACTTC
TRBV5-1	NA	NA	TRBJ2-6	CASSLGEANVLTF	TGCGCCAGCAGCTTGGGCGAAGCCAACGTCCTGACTTTC
TRBV2	NA	TRBD1	TRBJ2-7	CASSPRLGTGIYEQYF	TGTGCCAGCAGCCCTCGCTTGGGGACAGGGATTTACGAGCAGTACTTC
TRBV11-2	NA	TRBD1	TRBJ1-1	CASSRRRGTGGSGTEAFF	TGTGCCAGCAGCCGCCGCCGTGGGACAGGGGGTTCCGGCACTGAAGCTTTCTTT
TRBV19	NA	NA	TRBJ1-5	CASSINLLANQPQHF	TGTGCCAGTAGTATTAATCTTCTGGCCAATCAGCCCCAGCATTTT
TRBV12-5	NA	NA	TRBJ2-7	CASGLVIRGEQYF	TGTGCTAGTGGTTTGGTTATTAGGGGCGAGCAGTACTTC
TRBV5-1	NA	NA	TRBJ2-7	CASSLEGAYEQYF	TGCGCCAGCAGCTTGGAGGGAGCCTACGAGCAGTACTTC
TRBV18	NA	NA	TRBJ2-7	CASSSAQGSYEQYF	TGTGCCAGCTCCTCAGCCCAGGGGTCCTACGAGCAGTACTTC
TRBV5-6	NA	NA	TRBJ2-1	CASSLDYQASYNEQFF	TGTGCCAGCAGCTTGGATTACCAGGCTTCCTACAATGAGCAGTTCTTC
TRBV7-9	NA	TRBD2	TRBJ2-1	CASSSTGTSGRDEQFF	TGTGCCAGCAGCTCAACCGGGACTAGCGGGAGGGATGAGCAGTTCTTC
TRBV27	NA	TRBD2	TRBJ2-1	CASAEGLAGPPYNEQFF	TGTGCCAGCGCGGAGGGACTAGCGGGCCCCCCCTACAATGAGCAGTTCTTC
TRBV5-6	NA	TRBD2	TRBJ2-5	CASSSGISGRGKTQYF	TGTGCCAGCAGTTCTGGGATAAGCGGGAGAGGAAAGACCCAGTACTTC
TRBV2	NA	TRBD2	TRBJ2-5	CASSGTSGRGRGETQYF	TGTGCCAGCAGCGGGACTAGCGGGAGAGGGAGGGGAGAGACCCAGTACTTC
TRBV6-5	NA	TRBD2	TRBJ2-7	CASSPGTSGSREQYF	TGTGCCAGCAGTCCCGGGACTAGCGGGAGTAGAGAGCAGTACTTC
TRBV28	NA	TRBD2	TRBJ2-5	CASSFSWRELTETQYF	TGTGCCAGCAGTTTTTCCTGGCGGGAGCTTACGGAGACCCAGTACTTC
TRBV7-2	NA	TRBD1	TRBJ2-2	CASSLALRQGSPGELFF	TGTGCCAGCAGCTTAGCGCTGAGACAGGGGTCCCCCGGGGAGCTGTTTTTT
TRBV29-1	NA	TRBD1	TRBJ1-3	CSVILRGHPSGNTIYF	TGCAGCGTTATATTGAGGGGGCACCCGAGTGGAAACACCATATATTTT
TRBV19	NA	TRBD1	TRBJ1-5	CASSMYRGSNQPQHF	TGTGCCAGTAGTATGTACAGGGGGAGCAATCAGCCCCAGCATTTT
TRBV14	NA	NA	TRBJ1-2	CASSHRDTLYGYTF	TGTGCCAGCAGCCATCGGGACACCCTCTATGGCTACACCTTC
TRBV7-9	NA	TRBD1	TRBJ1-2	CASSASHRGLWGYTF	TGTGCCAGCAGCGCCAGCCACAGGGGGCTGTGGGGCTACACCTTC
TRBV6-1	NA	TRBD2	TRBJ2-5	CASRPSSGRTETQYF	TGTGCCAGCAGGCCCTCTAGCGGGAGAACGGAGACCCAGTACTTC
TRBV5-4	few	TRBD1	TRBJ1-1	CASSLGGVTEAFF	TGTGCCAGCAGCTTAGGGGGCGTCACTGAAGCTTTCTTT
TRBV27	once	TRBD2	TRBJ2-7	CASSPSGRYEQYF	TGTGCCAGCAGTCCTAGCGGGAGATACGAGCAGTACTTC
TRBV6-5	NA	NA	TRBJ1-5	CASSYSTAGNQPQHF	TGTGCCAGCAGTTACTCTACGGCAGGAAATCAGCCCCAGCATTTT
TRBV5-1	NA	TRBD1	TRBJ2-7	CASSLGTGAYEQYF	TGCGCCAGCAGCTTAGGGACAGGGGCCTACGAGCAGTACTTC
TRBV7-9	NA	NA	TRBJ1-5	CASSLVQGGFIQPQHF	TGTGCCAGCAGCTTAGTCCAGGGTGGTTTTATCCAGCCCCAGCATTTT
TRBV9	NA	TRBD1	TRBJ2-3	CASSAPRGRQGAGDTQYF	TGTGCCAGCAGCGCACCTCGGGGGCGGCAGGGGGCAGGAGATACGCAGTATTTT
TRBV7-3	NA	NA	TRBJ2-1	CASSPGTAGYEQFF	TGTGCCAGCAGCCCGGGGACTGCTGGGTATGAGCAGTTCTTC
TRBV4-1	NA	TRBD2	TRBJ2-1	CASSQDPGTKNEQFF	TGCGCCAGCAGCCAAGATCCCGGGACTAAAAATGAGCAGTTCTTC
TRBV21-1	NA	NA	TRBJ1-3	CASSPGLGFGNTIYF	TGTGCCAGCAGCCCAGGGTTAGGCTTTGGAAACACCATATATTTT
TRBV19	NA	TRBD1	TRBJ1-5	CASSRGTGVGNQPQHF	TGTGCCAGTAGTAGGGGGACAGGGGTGGGCAATCAGCCCCAGCATTTT
TRBV27	NA	TRBD1	TRBJ1-2	CASSLGGGVRGYTF	TGTGCCAGCAGCCTAGGGGGCGGGGTTCGGGGCTACACCTTC
TRBV29-1	once	TRBD2	TRBJ2-1	CSVGLGTSEQFF	TGCAGCGTCGGACTAGGGACCTCTGAGCAGTTCTTC
TRBV15	NA	NA	TRBJ2-7	CATSRARDPFLQEQYF	TGTGCCACCAGCAGGGCCAGAGACCCGTTTCTACAGGAGCAGTACTTC
TRBV5-8	once	NA	TRBJ1-5	CASRRSGTRGNQPQHF	TGTGCCAGCAGACGTTCGGGGACAAGAGGCAATCAGCCCCAGCATTTT
TRBV30	NA	NA	TRBJ1-2	CAWSPQPGQVPF	TGTGCCTGGAGTCCCCAACCAGGACAAGTCCCTTTC
TRBV18	NA	NA	TRBJ2-7	CASSTGLRYEQYF	TGTGCCAGCTCAACGGGACTCCGATACGAGCAGTACTTC
TRBV5-1	NA	TRBD1	TRBJ1-1	CASSSGPRQGGITEAFF	TGCGCCAGCAGCTCCGGACCAAGACAGGGTGGGATCACTGAAGCTTTCTTT
TRBV28	few	TRBD2	TRBJ2-7	CASWGLAGYEQYF	TGTGCCAGTTGGGGACTAGCGGGCTACGAGCAGTACTTC
TRBV10-1	NA	NA	TRBJ2-7	CASSNWYEQYF	TGCGCCAGCAGTAACTGGTACGAGCAGTACTTC
TRBV7-9	NA	NA	TRBJ2-5	CASRTGQQETQYF	TGTGCCAGCAGAACCGGACAGCAAGAGACCCAGTACTTC
TRBV29-1	NA	NA	TRBJ1-1	CSVRALLGGTEAFF	TGCAGCGTTCGGGCGCTCCTGGGGGGAACTGAAGCTTTCTTT
TRBV2	NA	TRBD2	TRBJ2-3	CASSEPPPTSGREDTQYF	TGTGCCAGCAGTGAACCCCCCCCTACTAGCGGGAGGGAAGATACGCAGTATTTT
TRBV7-6	NA	TRBD2	TRBJ2-1	CASSLALAGGNEQFF	TGTGCCAGCAGCCTCGCACTAGCGGGAGGGAATGAGCAGTTCTTC
TRBV2	NA	TRBD1	TRBJ2-7	CASTGTGSSYEQYF	TGTGCCAGCACCGGGACAGGGTCCTCCTACGAGCAGTACTTC
TRBV19	NA	NA	TRBJ1-2	CASSQTVVNYGYTF	TGTGCCAGTAGTCAGACTGTTGTAAACTATGGCTACACCTTC
TRBV7-2	NA	TRBD2	TRBJ2-5	CASSLTSGGYQETQYF	TGTGCCAGCAGTTTGACTAGCGGGGGGTACCAAGAGACCCAGTACTTC
TRBV5-1	few	NA	TRBJ2-3	CASGLSSDLVTDTQYF	TGCGCCAGCGGCCTTTCGTCAGACTTGGTCACAGATACGCAGTATTTT
TRBV7-9	NA	NA	TRBJ1-2	CALDYGYTF	TGTGCCCTAGACTATGGCTACACCTTC